These T cell receptor beta chains were read from a single sample in a study of tumor T cells in aggressive B-cell lymphoma. The protocol was immunoSEQ multiplex PCR, while the TCRdb copy is restricted to in-frame clones and leaves out a portion. The table shows 9,500 to 10,000 clones, with roughly 85% occurring only once. What was sequenced was tumor tissue. These receptors came from an adult with diffuse large B cell lymphoma. Both conserved end residues are part of each CDR3. A D gene is named only where the DNA matches it firmly. Size values are once, few and many counts, or a class for expanded clones, and some rows have none.

cdr3_length	v_call	j_call	d_call	clone_size	cdr3_aa	cdr3_nt
15	TRBV7-3	TRBJ2-7	TRBD2	NA	CASSFSSGLAYEQYF	TGTGCCAGCAGCTTTTCATCCGGACTAGCGTACGAGCAGTACTTC
12	TRBV28	TRBJ1-5	NA	NA	CASRGSNQPQHF	TGTGCCAGCAGGGGCTCTAATCAGCCCCAGCATTTT
19	TRBV19	TRBJ1-1	NA	NA	CASSIPRGTTEVTGTEAFF	TGTGCCAGTAGTATCCCCCGAGGAACGACTGAAGTGACGGGCACTGAAGCTTTCTTT
13	TRBV13	TRBJ1-1	TRBD1	NA	CASSPDRDTEAFF	TGTGCCAGCAGCCCCGACAGGGACACTGAAGCTTTCTTT
14	TRBV5-1	TRBJ1-2	NA	NA	CASSLDGGAYGYTF	TGCGCCAGCAGCTTGGACGGCGGGGCCTATGGCTACACCTTC
16	TRBV13	TRBJ2-4	TRBD2	NA	CASSLSASGKRNIQYF	TGTGCCAGCAGCTTAAGCGCTAGCGGGAAGAGAAACATTCAGTACTTC
15	TRBV7-9	TRBJ1-5	TRBD1	NA	CASSSGQASNQPQHF	TGTGCCAGCAGTTCCGGACAGGCTAGCAATCAGCCCCAGCATTTT
16	TRBV7-8	TRBJ1-1	NA	once	CASSLDLGRRGAEAFF	TGTGCCAGCAGCTTAGACTTGGGACGCCGGGGGGCTGAAGCTTTCTTT
12	TRBV30	TRBJ1-1	NA	NA	CAWSDGGREAFF	TGTGCCTGGAGCGACGGGGGGCGCGAAGCTTTCTTT
13	TRBV2	TRBJ1-2	TRBD1	NA	CASRDRGRYGYTF	TGTGCCAGTCGAGACAGGGGGAGGTATGGCTACACCTTC
13	TRBV7-6	TRBJ1-2	NA	NA	CASSEGNAYGYTF	TGTGCCAGCAGCGAGGGTAACGCCTATGGCTACACCTTC
15	TRBV4-2	TRBJ2-1	TRBD2	NA	CASSSSGSSYNEQFF	TGTGCCAGCTCCTCTAGCGGGAGTTCCTACAATGAGCAGTTCTTC
14	TRBV7-7	TRBJ2-1	TRBD1	few	CASSPTSTGVGQFF	TGTGCCAGCAGCCCAACATCGACAGGGGTCGGGCAGTTCTTC
15	TRBV5-4	TRBJ1-4	NA	NA	CASSLGGNSNEKLFF	TGTGCCAGCAGCTTGGGAGGGAACAGCAATGAAAAACTGTTTTTT